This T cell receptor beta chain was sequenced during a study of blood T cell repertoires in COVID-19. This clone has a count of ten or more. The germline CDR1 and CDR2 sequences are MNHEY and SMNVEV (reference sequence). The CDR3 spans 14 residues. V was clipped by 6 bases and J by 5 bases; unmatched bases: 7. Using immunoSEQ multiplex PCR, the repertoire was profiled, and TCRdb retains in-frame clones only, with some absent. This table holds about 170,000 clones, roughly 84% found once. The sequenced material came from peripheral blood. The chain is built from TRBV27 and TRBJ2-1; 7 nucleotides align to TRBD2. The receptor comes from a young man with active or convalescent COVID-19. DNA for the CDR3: TGTGCCAGCAGGCGGGAGCCCAACGACAATGAGCAGTTCTTC. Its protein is CASRREPNDNEQFF.